A single sample is the source of the 14 T cell receptor beta chains below, sequenced in a study of T cells in Graves' hyperthyroidism and ophthalmopathy. What was amplified from RNA transcripts were TCR beta CDR3 regions. The HTBI primer set served for first-round RT-PCR of the TCR CDR3. TCRdb re-called the multiplex PCR reads with MiXCR, one entry per CDR3 protein. The data contain about 290,000 distinct CDR3 sequences, roughly 15% of them singletons. The specimen sequenced was blood. These receptors all stem from a woman in her forties or fifties with Graves' hyperthyroidism that later progressed to Graves' ophthalmopathy.

The chain recombines TRBV7-2 with TRBJ2-7; 8 bases line up with TRBD2. V dropped 6 bases and J dropped 5; count of bases not matched to a gene: 9. The CDR3 sequence is 14 residues long. Germline V lookup: CDR1 SGHTA, CDR2 FQGNSA. CDR3 protein: CASRHSGIFDEQYF. In DNA form, the CDR3 reads TGTGCCAGCAGACATAGCGGGATCTTCGACGAGCAGTACTTC.

A word on this clonotype: This may arise from a read error, as a much more abundant clone is one base away. CDR3 nucleotide sequence: TGTGCCAGCCCTAAAGGGATTGTGATAGGCGGGAACACTGAAGCTTTCTTT. It is translated as CASPKGIVIGGNTEAFF. V gene TRBV6-1 combines with J gene TRBJ1-1; D uncertain. Germline loops: CDR1 MNHNS, CDR2 SASEGT. The CDR3 spans 17 residues. V was pared by 8 bases and J by 1 base, with 23 bases between.

This clonotype has ten or more counts. The rearrangement uses TRBV12-3 or TRBV12-4 and TRBJ2-6, with D unresolved. This CDR3 is built from 15 residues. V was shortened by 7 bases and J by 0 bases, with 10 bases between the two germline ends. CDR3 sequence: CASNSGFSGANVLTF. For the CDR3, the DNA is TGTGCCAGCAATTCCGGGTTCTCTGGGGCCAACGTCCTGACTTTC.

This clonotype was counted many times. The chain has TRBV6-2 or TRBV6-3 and TRBJ1-6, with a tentative D call TRBD1 (6 bases). Trimming stripped 5 bases from V and 10 bases from J, with 15 bases between. The germline V gene has CDR1 MNHEY and CDR2 SVGEGT. The CDR3 runs 14 residues. The CDR3 here is CASSMYTGASPLHF. CDR3 nucleotide sequence: TGTGCCAGCAGTATGTATACGGGGGCGTCACCCCTCCACTTT.

By its share, this clonotype is large. The genes are TRBV6-1 and TRBJ2-2, with 9 bases fitting TRBD2. V was pared by 7 bases and J by 7 bases, with 7 bases of the junction left unmatched. The CDR3 covers 14 residues. Germline lookup yields CDR1 MNHNS and CDR2 SASEGT. The CDR3 nucleotides read TGTGCCAGCACTAGACTAGCGGATTACGGGGAGCTGTTTTTT. Translating it yields CASTRLADYGELFF.

Ten or more counts support this clonotype. The V gene is TRBV5-5, the J gene TRBJ2-1; 7 bases align to TRBD1. Germline trimming cut 4 bases from V and 6 bases from J; bases unmatched to any gene: 10. Germline CDR1 reads SGHKS; CDR2 reads YYEKEE (reference sequence). CDR3 size: 15 residues. The CDR3: CASSASGTDGNEQFF. The CDR3 region has the DNA TGTGCCAGCAGCGCCTCCGGGACAGATGGCAATGAGCAGTTCTTC.

J is TRBJ1-2 and V is TRBV3-1; 8 bases align to TRBD1. V was clipped by 3 bases and J by 8 bases; unmatched bases: 5. The CDR3 contains 13 residues. CDR1 and CDR2 (germline): LGHDT, YNNKEL (reference sequence). The CDR3 bases are TGTGCCAGCAGCCAGGACAGGGCCCAAGGCTACACCTTC. Amino acids: CASSQDRAQGYTF.

This clonotype was counted many times. The CDR3 sequence: CASSEEGSYGYTF. As DNA, the CDR3 is TGTGCCAGCAGTGAAGAGGGATCCTATGGCTACACCTTC. The chain is built from TRBV2 and TRBJ1-2, with D uncertain. The CDR3 is 13 amino acids. Germline CDR1 and CDR2: SNHLY and FYNNEI. The V and J ends lost 1 base and 4 bases respectively, with 7 bases between them.

This chain joins TRBV20-1 and TRBJ1-5; 8 positions agree with TRBD1. The junction had 0 bases not matched to a gene; V was cut back by 4 bases and J by 7 bases. Germline CDR1 DFQATT, CDR2 SNEGSKA (reference sequence). The CDR3 sequence is 11 residues long. CDR3 loop: CSATGGQPQHF. For the CDR3, the DNA is TGCAGTGCTACAGGGGGCCAGCCCCAGCATTTT.

J is TRBJ1-4 and V is TRBV7-9; TRBD1 matches 8 bases. Germline CDR1 and CDR2: SEHNR and FQNEAQ (reference sequence). The CDR3 extends over 13 amino acids. Trimming took 5 bases from V and 7 from J; bases not matched to a gene: 3. The CDR3 loop reads CASSQGAAEKLFF. The DNA of the CDR3 is TGTGCCAGCAGCCAGGGGGCGGCTGAAAAACTGTTTTTT.

In this sample, this clonotype turned up many times. V gene TRBV3-1 combines with J gene TRBJ1-6, with D unresolved. Trimming pared 0 bases from V and 12 bases from J, leaving 9 bases between. CDR1 and CDR2 (germline): LGHDT, YNNKEL (reference sequence). CDR3 length equals 13 residues. DNA for the CDR3: TGTGCCAGCAGCCAAGATCGTGCCCGACCCCTCCACTTT. Translated: CASSQDRARPLHF.

This clonotype occurred many times. J is TRBJ1-4 and V is TRBV6-1, with D possibly being TRBD1 (6 bases). Trimming removed 6 bases from V and 5 bases from J, with 16 bases in between. Germline CDR1 reads MNHNS; CDR2 reads SASEGT. The CDR3 totals 15 residues. As DNA, the CDR3 is TGTGCCAGCAGAGGATTGGGGGGCCGAAATGAAAAACTGTTTTTT. Residues: CASRGLGGRNEKLFF.

This clonotype was seen many times. This chain connects TRBV18 to TRBJ2-7; 9 bases match TRBD2. Germline CDR1 KGHSH, CDR2 LQKENI. The CDR3 spans 17 residues. With V trimmed by 0 bases and J by 1 base, 7 bases remained unmatched. In DNA form, the CDR3 reads TGTGCCAGCTCACCACCGGGGGATGCGGGGGGGTCCTACGAGCAGTACTTC. As protein: CASSPPGDAGGSYEQYF. Complete variable domain (other parts from reference TRBV18 and TRBJ2-7): NAGVMQNPRHLVRRRGQEARLRCSPMKGHSHVYWYRQLPEEGLKFMVYLQKENIIDESGMPKERFSAEFPKEGPSILRIQQVVRGDSAAYFCASSPPGDAGGSYEQYFGPGTRLTVT.

This clonotype was counted at least ten times. This rearrangement joins TRBV30 to TRBJ1-6; D uncertain. V lost 0 bases and J lost 8, with 2 bases in between. The CDR3 sequence is 11 residues long. Germline values: CDR1 GTSNPN, CDR2 SVGIG (reference sequence). CDR3 loop: CAWSVHSPLHF. DNA of the CDR3: TGTGCCTGGAGTGTACATTCACCCCTCCACTTT.